Following are 16 T cell receptor beta chains from one sample sequenced in a study of blood T cell repertoires in COVID-19. This table comes from immunoSEQ multiplex PCR, and its TCRdb copy is limited to in-frame clones, with some not included. In the table there are around 140,000 clones, around 88% of which are singletons. Sequencing was done on a sample of peripheral blood. These receptors were obtained from a human donor in a cohort sampled during active COVID-19.

V usage is TRBV5-4 and J usage is TRBJ2-5, with D tentatively TRBD1 (5 bases). The V end was cut by 0 bases, the J end by 4 bases, with 10 bases between. The CDR3 spans 14 residues. In germline, CDR1 is SGHNT, CDR2 YYREEE (reference sequence). The CDR3 nucleotides read TGTGCCAGCAGCTTGGGGGTGCAGGGAGAGACCCAGTACTTC. Amino acid sequence: CASSLGVQGETQYF.

V usage is TRBV9 and J usage is TRBJ1-2; 7 bases line up with TRBD1. The length of the CDR3 is 14 residues. Looked up from germline, CDR1 is SGDLS and CDR2 is YYNGEE. J lost 5 bases, V lost 4 bases, and 8 bases had no gene match. In DNA, the CDR3 is TGTGCCAGCAGCCCCCACCAGACAGGGTATGGCTACACCTTC. Its translation is CASSPHQTGYGYTF.

The rearrangement joins TRBV9 to TRBJ1-6, with D hard to call. V lost 1 base and J 11 bases, leaving 10 bases between the germline ends. CDR1 and CDR2 from the germline V gene are SGDLS and YYNGEE. The CDR3 has 13 residues. Written as DNA, the CDR3 is TGTGCCAGCAGCGTAAATAGGGAGACACCCCTCCACTTT. Protein: CASSVNRETPLHF.

The rearrangement uses TRBV3-1 (or the pseudogene TRBV3-2) and TRBJ2-5; 10 bases are shared with TRBD2. The V segment lost 0 bases and the J segment 6 bases; nucleotides outside the gene matches: 7. CDR1 and CDR2 from the germline V gene are LGHDT and YNNKEL (reference sequence). This CDR3 has 16 amino acids. This CDR3 reads CASSQDQRGGVQTQYF. As DNA, the CDR3 is TGTGCCAGCAGCCAAGATCAGCGGGGGGGTGTTCAGACCCAGTACTTC.

The J gene is TRBJ2-5, the V gene TRBV7-3; 8 nucleotides align to TRBD2. The CDR3 has 16 amino acids. After removal of 0 bases from V and 9 bases from J, the junction contained 12 bases not matched to a gene. The germline CDR1 and CDR2 sequences are SGHTA and FQGTGA. The chain's CDR3 is CASSLTPLRTGGPQYF. Written as DNA, the CDR3 is TGTGCCAGCAGCTTAACCCCCCTGAGGACGGGGGGGCCCCAGTACTTC.

The chain recombines TRBV5-1 with TRBJ2-7; tentative D call: TRBD2 (5 bases). CDR1 is SGHRS and CDR2 is YFSETQ in the germline V gene. CDR3 length: 13 residues. V lost 0 bases and J 7 bases, leaving 11 bases between the germline ends. The CDR3 here is CASSLGRTQEQYF. CDR3 DNA: TGCGCCAGCAGCTTGGGACGGACTCAAGAGCAGTACTTC. The full variable domain, completed using reference TRBV5-1 and TRBJ2-7, is KAGVTQTPRYLIKTRGQQVTLSCSPISGHRSVSWYQQTPGQGLQFLFEYFSETQRNKGNFPGRFSGRQFSNSRSEMNVSTLELGDSALYLCASSLGRTQEQYFGPGTRLTVT.

Only one count was recorded for this clone. The chain recombines TRBV6-1 with TRBJ1-1, with unresolved D. Germline values: CDR1 MNHNS, CDR2 SASEGT. This CDR3 has 12 amino acids. V was trimmed by 0 bases and J by 11 bases, leaving 10 bases between them. This CDR3 is CASSEAGSPAFF. The CDR3 DNA reads TGTGCCAGCAGTGAAGCGGGCAGCCCGGCTTTCTTT.

The V and J genes are TRBV2 and TRBJ1-2; TRBD1 agrees at 11 bases. Trimming removed 3 bases from V and 3 bases from J; junction bases left unmatched: 9. Germline CDR1 is SNHLY and CDR2 is FYNNEI. The CDR3 consists of 17 residues. The CDR3 loop reads CASSDFGWGQGDYGYTF. DNA of the CDR3: TGTGCCAGCAGTGATTTCGGGTGGGGACAGGGGGACTATGGCTACACCTTC.

This clone was observed a handful of times. The J gene is TRBJ1-4, the V gene TRBV4-1, with D tentatively TRBD1 (5 bases). The CDR3 covers 16 residues. The germline CDR1 and CDR2 sequences are MGHRA and YSYEKL. Trimming removed 0 bases from V and 6 bases from J, with 14 bases in between. Here the CDR3 DNA reads TGCGCCAGCAGCCAAGAAATCCGGGGGGGAGATGAAAAACTGTTTTTT. Encoded protein: CASSQEIRGGDEKLFF.

A single count supports this clone. J is TRBJ2-4 and V is TRBV5-4; TRBD1 matches 7 bases. V shed 5 bases and J 1 base; nucleotides not matched to a gene: 3. Germline V lookup: CDR1 SGHNT, CDR2 YYREEE (reference sequence). The CDR3 totals 14 residues. CDR3 loop: CASSWGQAKNIQYF. DNA of the CDR3: TGTGCCAGCAGTTGGGGACAGGCCAAAAACATTCAGTACTTC.

Turning to this clone: Other DNA sequences from this sample encode an identical CDR3 as well. This chain links TRBV3-1 (or the pseudogene TRBV3-2) with TRBJ2-7; 7 bases fit TRBD1. Germline CDR1 reads LGHDT; CDR2 reads YNNKEL (reference sequence). This CDR3 spans 13 amino acids. The V segment lost 4 bases and the J segment 2 bases; nucleotides outside the gene matches: 2. CDR3: CASSPTGPYEQYF. The CDR3 DNA reads TGTGCCAGCAGCCCGACAGGGCCCTACGAGCAGTACTTC.

V and J are TRBV2 and TRBJ2-2; D may be TRBD1 (6 bases). This CDR3 contains 15 residues. Trimming pared 7 bases from V and 2 bases from J, leaving 14 bases between. Germline assignment: CDR1 SNHLY and CDR2 FYNNEI. The CDR3 bases are TGTGCCAGCAACCTCGACAGGTCTAACACCGGGGAGCTGTTTTTT. Protein product: CASNLDRSNTGELFF.

This clone was found a few times. The chain is built from TRBV18 and TRBJ1-4; maybe TRBD1 (6 bases). V was cut by 6 bases and J by 8 bases, with 16 bases left in between. The CDR3 length is 14 residues. The V gene's germline CDR1 is KGHSH and CDR2 LQKENI. For the CDR3, the DNA is TGTGCCAGCTCCCCAGCGGGGGCTGGGGAAAAACTGTTTTTT. As protein: CASSPAGAGEKLFF.

The chain combines TRBV18 with TRBJ1-5, with 7 bases fitting TRBD1. Looked up from germline, CDR1 is KGHSH and CDR2 is LQKENI. V lost 4 bases to trimming and J lost 5 bases; unmatched junction nucleotides: 11. The CDR3 extends over 16 amino acids. The CDR3, as DNA: TGTGCCAGCTCACGGGGAGCGACAGGGTGGGATCAGCCCCAGCATTTT. Protein: CASSRGATGWDQPQHF.

The V call is TRBV3-1 (or the pseudogene TRBV3-2), the J call TRBJ1-6, with a possible D match to TRBD1 (5 bases). The CDR3 loop spans 14 amino acids. Looked up from germline, CDR1 is LGHDT and CDR2 is YNNKEL (reference sequence). The V gene lost 4 bases and the J gene lost 9 bases, with 13 bases spanning the gap. CDR3 sequence (DNA): TGTGCCAGCAGCCCGGGACCCGGGGGTTCACCCCTCCACTTT. Translation: CASSPGPGGSPLHF.

The chain uses TRBV24-1 and TRBJ1-2; the D is unclear. The germline V gene encodes CDR1 KGHDR and CDR2 SFDVKD. V was cut by 0 bases and J by 2 bases, with 6 bases left in between. The CDR3 has 14 amino acids. CDR3 DNA: TGTGCCACCAGTGATTTGGCGGGGAACTATGGCTACACCTTC. Translated: CATSDLAGNYGYTF.